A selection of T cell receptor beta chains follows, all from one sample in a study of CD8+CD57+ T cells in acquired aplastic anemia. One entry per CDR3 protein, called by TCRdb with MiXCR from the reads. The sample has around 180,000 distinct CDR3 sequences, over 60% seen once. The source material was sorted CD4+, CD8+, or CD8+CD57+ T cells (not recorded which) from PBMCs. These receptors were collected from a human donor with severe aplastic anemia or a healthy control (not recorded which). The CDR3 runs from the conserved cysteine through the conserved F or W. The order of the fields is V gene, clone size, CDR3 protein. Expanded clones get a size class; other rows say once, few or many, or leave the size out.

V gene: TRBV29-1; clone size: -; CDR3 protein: CSVSGGYNEQFF
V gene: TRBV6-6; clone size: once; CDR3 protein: CASSPQSSGTDTQYF
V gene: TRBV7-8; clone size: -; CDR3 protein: CASSLGWTGALRGGYTF
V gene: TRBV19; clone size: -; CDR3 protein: CASSLYPPAVNEQFF
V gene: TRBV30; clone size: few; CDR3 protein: CAWKGGFQETQYF
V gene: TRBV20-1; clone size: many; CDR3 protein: CSVPGQGMGGGPQETQYF
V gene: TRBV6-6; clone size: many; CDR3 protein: CASSVSNEQFF
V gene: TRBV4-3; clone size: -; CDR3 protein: CASSLAFAGTNEQFF
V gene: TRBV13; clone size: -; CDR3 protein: CASSSPGGAQYF
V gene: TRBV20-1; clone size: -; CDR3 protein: CSARERGGSYEQYF
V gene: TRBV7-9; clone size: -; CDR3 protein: CASSHLGQTESYEQYF
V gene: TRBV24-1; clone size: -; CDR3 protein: CATSDNRDRETQYF
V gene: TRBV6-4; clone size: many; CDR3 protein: CASSLRQGSSGNTIYF
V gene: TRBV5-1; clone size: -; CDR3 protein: CASSSGTGENSPLHF
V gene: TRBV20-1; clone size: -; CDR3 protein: CSVVTVYGYTF